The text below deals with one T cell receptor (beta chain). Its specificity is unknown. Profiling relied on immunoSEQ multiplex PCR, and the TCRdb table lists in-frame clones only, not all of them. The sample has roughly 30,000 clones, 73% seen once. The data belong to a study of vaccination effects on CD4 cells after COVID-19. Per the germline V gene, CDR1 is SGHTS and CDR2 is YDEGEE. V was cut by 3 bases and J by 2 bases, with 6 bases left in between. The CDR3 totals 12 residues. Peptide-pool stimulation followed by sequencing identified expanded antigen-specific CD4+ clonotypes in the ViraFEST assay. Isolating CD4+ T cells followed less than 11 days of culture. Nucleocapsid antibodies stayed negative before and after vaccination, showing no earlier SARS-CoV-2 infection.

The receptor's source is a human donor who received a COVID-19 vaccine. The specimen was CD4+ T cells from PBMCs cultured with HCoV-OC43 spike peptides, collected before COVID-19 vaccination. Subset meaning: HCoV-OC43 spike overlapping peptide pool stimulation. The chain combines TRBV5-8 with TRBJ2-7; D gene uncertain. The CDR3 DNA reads TGTGCCAGCAGCTCGGTCGCCTACGAGCAGTACTTC. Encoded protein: CASSSVAYEQYF.